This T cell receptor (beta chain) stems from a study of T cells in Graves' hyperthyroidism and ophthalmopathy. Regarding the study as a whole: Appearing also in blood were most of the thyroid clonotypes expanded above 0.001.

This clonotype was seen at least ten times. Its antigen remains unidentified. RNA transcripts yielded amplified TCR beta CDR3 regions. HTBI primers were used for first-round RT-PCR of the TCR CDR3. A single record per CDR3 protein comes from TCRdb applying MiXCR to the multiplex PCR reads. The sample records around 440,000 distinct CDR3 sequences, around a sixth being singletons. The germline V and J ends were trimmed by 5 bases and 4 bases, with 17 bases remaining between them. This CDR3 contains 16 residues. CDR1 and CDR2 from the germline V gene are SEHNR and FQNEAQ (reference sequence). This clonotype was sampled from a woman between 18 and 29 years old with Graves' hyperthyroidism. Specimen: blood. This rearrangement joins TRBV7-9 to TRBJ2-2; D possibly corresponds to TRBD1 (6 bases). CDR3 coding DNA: TGTGCCAGCAGCAGATCACAGGGAGTAGTCACCGGGGAGCTGTTTTTT. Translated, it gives CASSRSQGVVTGELFF.